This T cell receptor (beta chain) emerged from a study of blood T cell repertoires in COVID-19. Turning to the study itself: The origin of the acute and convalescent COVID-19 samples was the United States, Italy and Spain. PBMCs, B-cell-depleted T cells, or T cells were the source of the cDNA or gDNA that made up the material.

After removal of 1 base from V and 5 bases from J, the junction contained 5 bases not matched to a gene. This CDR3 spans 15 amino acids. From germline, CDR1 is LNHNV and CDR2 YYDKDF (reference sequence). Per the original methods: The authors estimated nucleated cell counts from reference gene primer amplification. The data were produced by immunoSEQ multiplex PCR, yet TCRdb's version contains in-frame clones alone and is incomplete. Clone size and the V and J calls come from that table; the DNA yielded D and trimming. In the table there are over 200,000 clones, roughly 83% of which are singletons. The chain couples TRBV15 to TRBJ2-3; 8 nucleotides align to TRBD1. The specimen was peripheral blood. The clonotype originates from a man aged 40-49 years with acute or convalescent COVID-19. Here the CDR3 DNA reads TGTGCCACCAGCAGAGGACAGGGGAAAATAGATACGCAGTATTTT. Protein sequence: CATSRGQGKIDTQYF.